What follows is one T cell receptor (beta chain) and its context. What it binds is unknown. Between the trimmed V and J ends, which lost 7 bases and 6 bases, there was a span of 18 bases. CDR1 SNHLY and CDR2 FYNNEI come from the germline V gene. The CDR3 covers 14 residues. This sample is part of a study of identical twins. Study-level findings and limits: Clonotypes of the beta chain that were abundant in cord blood carried fewer insertions (memory repertoires showed none).

TCRdb re-derived calls from the 5' RACE reads in MiXCR, one entry per CDR3 protein. The sample comprises 430,000 or so distinct CDR3 sequences, more than 20% of which are singletons, and about 2.7% rests with the top ten. Separately, the same data were catalogued under a study of T cells expressing NK-cell markers. From that second work: The study found dominant NKG2C+ clonotypes at about 1.0-7.0% of CD8+ T cells in roughly six donors.

The chain combines TRBV2 with TRBJ1-1; D unclear. The sequenced sample was CD4+ T cells sorted from blood. This sequence originates from a woman aged 18-29 years in good health. CDR3 sequence reads: CASKSNSQRAEAFF. The CDR3 nucleotides read TGTGCCAGCAAGTCGAACAGCCAGAGGGCTGAAGCTTTCTTT.